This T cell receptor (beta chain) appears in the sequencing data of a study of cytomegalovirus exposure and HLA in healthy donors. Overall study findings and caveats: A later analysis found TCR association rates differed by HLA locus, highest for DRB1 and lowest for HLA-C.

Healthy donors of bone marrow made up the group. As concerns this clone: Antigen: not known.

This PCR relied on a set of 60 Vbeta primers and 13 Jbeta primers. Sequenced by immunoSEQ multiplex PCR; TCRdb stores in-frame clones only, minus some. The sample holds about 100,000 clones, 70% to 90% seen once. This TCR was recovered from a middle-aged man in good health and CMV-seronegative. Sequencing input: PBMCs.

The CDR3 nucleotides are TGTGCCAGCAGCGTAGGGGGCAGCCATGACCTATACTATGGCTACACCTTC. Translation: CASSVGGSHDLYYGYTF. The chain links TRBV9 to TRBJ1-2; D is possibly TRBD1 (5 bases). V was pared by 0 bases and J by 3 bases, with 18 bases between. The CDR3 is 17 amino acids. Germline CDR1 reads SGDLS; CDR2 reads YYNGEE.